Included here is one T cell receptor (beta chain) sequence, with context. Its recognized antigen is unknown. The record has no base qualities; no much larger clone is one base away. This record belongs to a study of blood T cell repertoires in COVID-19 (dated by TCRdb to about 2020). Looking at the study overall: The collaborator samples originated in the United States, Italy and Spain and spanned the acute and convalescent phases of COVID-19. The repertoires were released in a freely available public database meant as a resource for research on the immune response to SARS-CoV-2. Sample metadata almost always included a de-identified subject ID, COVID-19 status, age in years and sex. The samples were drawn from the first 160 participants of the ongoing ImmuneRACE study and from 950 to 1,500 subjects provided by 6 global collaborators. Deeply sampled blood TCRbeta repertoires from subjects exposed to, actively infected with, or recovered from COVID-19 were included in the dataset. The material from the prospective study consisted of cDNA or gDNA derived from T cells, B-cell-depleted T cells, or PBMCs. Where available, HLA class I and class II types were obtained from metadata supplied by the sample provider rather than from assay-based typing. Findings and caveats that apply to the study as a whole: How much clinical and demographic metadata was included differed by source and by participant, and the metadata was provided uncurated.

In the germline V gene, CDR1 corresponds to SGHTS and CDR2 to YDEGEE. After removal of 4 bases from V and 7 bases from J, the junction retains 8 bases not matched to a gene. The CDR3 numbers 14 residues from cysteine through phenylalanine. The read is trimmed to its CDR3 DNA, 42 bases read in frame from base 1. The collaborating institutions used their own protocols to collect whole blood in K2EDTA tubes. For TCRbeta analysis, collaborators shipped samples as frozen whole blood, isolated PBMCs, or DNA extracted from either of those sample types. The immunoSEQ Assay, a bias-controlled multiplex PCR, was used to amplify TCRbeta CDR3 regions from genomic DNA. As for the original processing: Within the assay, amplification of reference gene primers was used to estimate how many nucleated cells each sample contained. To quantify the absolute abundance of each unique TCRbeta CDR3 rearrangement, sequence reads were collapsed and filtered. For each sample, productive Simpson clonality was calculated as the square root of Simpson's diversity index across productive rearrangements. Entries here come from immuneACCESS through TCRdb and include only in-frame sequences with V and J called. Some clones fail to appear in such tables; in the studies checked, an unresolved V gene covers under half of the shortfall, and the cause of the remainder is unknown. The DNA gave D and trimming, while V, J and clone size come from that table. This sample comprises tens of thousands of clones, around 88% of them detected only once. Clones ranked in the top ten supply 1.9% of the sample.

This receptor was identified in a woman aged 80 or over with active or convalescent COVID-19. The sequence is built from TRBV5-8 and TRBJ2-1; a stretch of 7 junction bases matches TRBD1. What was sequenced was peripheral blood. The DNA sequence is as follows: TGTGCCAGCAGCCGGGACAGTGGGAGAAATGAGCAGTTCTTC. This sequence encodes CASSRDSGRNEQFF.